The 28 T cell receptor beta chains presented below share a single source sample, sequenced in a study of shared clonotypes between healthy human individuals. The table came from immunoSEQ multiplex PCR; TCRdb's copy has only in-frame clones and leaves some out. The table shows under 1,900,000 clones, with approximately 98.5% occurring only once. Sequenced material: naive CD4+ T cells sorted from blood. Subset specified: CD45RA+ positively selected. These receptors all stem from a man in his thirties or forties in good health.

This sequence joins TRBV15 and TRBJ2-3; 7 nucleotides agree with TRBD2. CDR3 length: 17 amino acids. V lost 3 bases to trimming and J lost 0 bases; unmatched junction nucleotides: 9. Germline V gene lookup returns CDR1 LNHNV and CDR2 YYDKDF (reference sequence). The CDR3 here is CATSRDAIAGSTDTQYF. CDR3 bases: TGTGCCACCAGCAGGGACGCTATAGCGGGTAGCACAGATACGCAGTATTTT. The full variable domain, with the rest looked up from reference TRBV15 and TRBJ2-3, is DAMVIQNPRYQVTQFGKPVTLSCSQTLNHNVMYWYQQKSSQAPKLLFHYYDKDFNNEADTPDNFQSRRPNTSFCFLDIRSPGLGDTAMYLCATSRDAIAGSTDTQYFGPGTRLTVL.

The table lists this clone with a count of one. The chain joins TRBV7-2 to TRBJ1-5; the D gene is possibly TRBD1 (5 bases). The CDR3 contains 15 residues. Germline lookup yields CDR1 SGHTA and CDR2 FQGNSA. Trimming shortened V by 3 bases and J by 2 bases, and 11 bases separated the two germline ends. The CDR3 region is CASSFQEGRNQPQHF. In nucleotides, the CDR3 is TGTGCCAGCAGCTTCCAGGAGGGACGCAATCAGCCCCAGCATTTT.

The rearrangement uses TRBV9 and TRBJ2-7; 9 bases line up with TRBD2. With 0 bases clipped from V and 0 bases from J, the junction kept 10 bases outside the gene matches. CDR1 and CDR2 from the germline V gene are SGDLS and YYNGEE. The CDR3 extends over 18 amino acids. The CDR3 loop is CASSVGSSGNTISYEQYF. The CDR3 nucleotides read TGTGCCAGCAGCGTAGGGTCTAGCGGGAATACAATCTCCTACGAGCAGTACTTC.

This clone was recorded only once. The rearrangement links TRBV15 to TRBJ2-6, with a weak D call TRBD2 (6 bases). V was trimmed by 0 bases and J by 0 bases, leaving 12 bases between them. Germline V gene sequence: CDR1 LNHNV, CDR2 YYDKDF (reference sequence). The CDR3 extends over 18 amino acids. The CDR3 here is CATSRDFGGSSGANVLTF. The CDR3 nucleotides are TGTGCCACCAGCAGAGATTTTGGAGGGAGCTCTGGGGCCAACGTCCTGACTTTC.

The chain couples TRBV2 to TRBJ1-2; no clear D gene. The CDR3 is made up of 14 amino acids. The V gene's germline CDR1 is SNHLY and CDR2 FYNNEI. Trimming left V 4 bases short and J 8 bases short, with 17 bases between. The CDR3 here is CASSVIEVFGGYTF. DNA of the CDR3: TGTGCCAGCAGTGTAATAGAAGTGTTTGGGGGCTACACCTTC.

With regard to this clone: In the same sample, other DNA sequences code for this CDR3. The V and J genes are TRBV28 and TRBJ2-7; D is uncertain. Per the germline V gene, CDR1 is MDHEN and CDR2 is SYDVKM. The CDR3 extends over 10 amino acids. V shed 11 bases and J shed 3 bases, with 8 bases lying between them. DNA for the CDR3: TGTGCCTCGCTGGGCTACGAGCAGTACTTC. This translates into CASLGYEQYF.

The gene calls are TRBV2 and TRBJ1-2; no clear D. In germline, CDR1 is SNHLY, CDR2 FYNNEI. This CDR3 spans 13 amino acids. V shed 6 bases and J shed 5 bases, with 13 bases lying between them. The DNA of the CDR3 is TGTGCCAGCAGCAGACGACAACTATATGGCTACACCTTC. Protein: CASSRRQLYGYTF.

The rearrangement joins TRBV5-1 to TRBJ2-1; 10 nucleotides match TRBD2. CDR3 length: 16 amino acids. V shed 3 bases and J 4 bases; nucleotides not matched to a gene: 7. Germline-derived CDR1 and CDR2 are SGHRS and YFSETQ. The CDR3 DNA sequence: TGCGCCAGCAGCTACCTCGGGACTAGCGAATACAATGAGCAGTTCTTC. Translation gives CASSYLGTSEYNEQFF.

The chain couples TRBV28 to TRBJ2-3; 9 bases line up with TRBD1. V lost 7 bases, J lost 6 bases, and 8 bases stayed unmatched. The CDR3 totals 14 residues. Germline lookup yields CDR1 MDHEN and CDR2 SYDVKM. CDR3 loop: CASTEPDRGDTQYF. CDR3 DNA: TGTGCCAGCACCGAACCGGACAGGGGTGATACGCAGTATTTT.

This chain links TRBV5-4 with TRBJ2-1; the match to TRBD2 covers 7 bases. CDR1 is SGHNT, CDR2 YYREEE, per germline (reference sequence). With 1 base clipped from V and 5 bases from J, the junction kept 9 bases outside the gene matches. The CDR3 length is 16 residues. The CDR3 DNA reads TGTGCCAGCAGCTTGTTCGTGGGAGGGTTCGACAATGAGCAGTTCTTC. It encodes CASSLFVGGFDNEQFF.

The chain links TRBV29-1 to TRBJ1-4; the D gene is possibly TRBD1 (6 bases). Germline V gene data show CDR1 as SQVTM and CDR2 as ANQGSEA. V was pared by 0 bases and J by 0 bases, with 17 bases between. This CDR3 region has 18 residues. CDR3: CSVEDESRGIATNEKLFF. DNA of the CDR3: TGCAGCGTTGAAGATGAGAGCAGGGGTATTGCAACTAATGAAAAACTGTTTTTT.

This clone was detected only once. V usage is TRBV28 and J usage is TRBJ2-7; the D is unclear. The CDR3 has 13 amino acids. The germline CDR1 and CDR2 sequences are MDHEN and SYDVKM. V lost 3 bases and J lost 3, with 9 bases in between. CDR3 coding DNA: TGTGCCAGCAGTTTGGCTCCGGACTACGAGCAGTACTTC. Translating it yields CASSLAPDYEQYF. Filled out from reference TRBV28 and TRBJ2-7, the complete variable domain reads DVKVTQSSRYLVKRTGEKVFLECVQDMDHENMFWYRQDPGLGLRLIYFSYDVKMKEKGDIPEGYSVSREKKERFSLILESASTNQTSMYLCASSLAPDYEQYFGPGTRLTVT.

This clone has a single count. The chain recombines TRBV7-9 with TRBJ2-3; 9 bases are a match to TRBD1. CDR1 and CDR2 (germline): SEHNR, FQNEAQ (reference sequence). The CDR3 contains 16 residues. Trimming at V came to 2 bases and at J to 4 bases, leaving 7 bases not matched to a gene. The CDR3 protein is CASSLFRDRVSDTQYF. Here the CDR3 DNA reads TGTGCCAGCAGCTTATTCCGGGACAGGGTTTCAGATACGCAGTATTTT.

The chain has TRBV30 and TRBJ1-4; D is uncertain. Germline V gene lookup returns CDR1 GTSNPN and CDR2 SVGIG (reference sequence). V dropped 2 bases and J dropped 7 bases, with 17 bases sitting between them. This CDR3 has 15 amino acids. CDR3 sequence (DNA): TGTGCCTGGAGTCCCTTAGACTCCTGGGGTGAAAAACTGTTTTTT. It encodes CAWSPLDSWGEKLFF.

CDR3 amino acids: CASTGEWGLAAEQYF. The CDR3 nucleotides read TGCGCCAGCACCGGTGAGTGGGGACTAGCGGCCGAGCAGTACTTC. The genes are TRBV5-1 and TRBJ2-7; 11 bases line up with TRBD2. The J segment lost 6 bases and the V segment lost 6 bases, leaving 11 bases of the junction unmatched. CDR1 is SGHRS, CDR2 YFSETQ, per germline. The CDR3 covers 15 residues.

Points on this clone: One end of the junction does not line up with germline, which may come from a read error. The V and J genes are TRBV20-1 and TRBJ1-4, with D unresolved. CDR1 and CDR2 from the germline V gene are DFQATT and SNEGSKA (reference sequence). CDR3 length equals 9 residues. This chain's CDR3 is CSASTGSTF. The CDR3 DNA follows: TGCAGTGCTAGCACGGGTTCCACTTTT.

This sequence joins TRBV6-5 and TRBJ1-3; D gene uncertain. CDR3 length: 15 residues. V was trimmed by 0 bases and J by 0 bases, leaving 6 bases between them. The germline V gene has CDR1 MNHEY and CDR2 SVGAGI. The CDR3 reads CASSYSLNSGNTIYF. The CDR3 DNA reads TGTGCCAGCAGTTACTCTCTCAACTCTGGAAACACCATATATTTT.

The V and J genes are TRBV18 and TRBJ2-5; 11 bases agree with TRBD1. After removal of 6 bases from V and 5 bases from J, the junction contained 11 bases not matched to a gene. The germline V gene has CDR1 KGHSH and CDR2 LQKENI. CDR3 size: 16 residues. This chain's CDR3 is CASSRRGGQGDETQYF. CDR3 nucleotides: TGTGCCAGCTCTCGAAGAGGGGGACAGGGGGATGAGACCCAGTACTTC.

The chain combines TRBV5-4 with TRBJ2-7, with no clear D. The CDR3 extends over 14 amino acids. Trimming pared 1 base from V and 3 bases from J, leaving 11 bases between. Germline assignment: CDR1 SGHNT and CDR2 YYREEE (reference sequence). The CDR3 sequence: CASSLQLSDYEQYF. CDR3 bases: TGTGCCAGCAGCTTGCAATTATCGGACTACGAGCAGTACTTC.

The genes are TRBV28 and TRBJ1-1; 10 nucleotides align to TRBD1. CDR3 size: 19 residues. The junction had 16 bases not matched to a gene; V was cut back by 6 bases and J by 0 bases. CDR1 and CDR2 (germline): MDHEN, SYDVKM. The CDR3 coding sequence is TGTGCCAGCAGACCTCGAACCGGGACAGGGGCTCCTATGAACACTGAAGCTTTCTTT. Amino acids: CASRPRTGTGAPMNTEAFF. Filled out from reference TRBV28 and TRBJ1-1, the complete variable domain reads DVKVTQSSRYLVKRTGEKVFLECVQDMDHENMFWYRQDPGLGLRLIYFSYDVKMKEKGDIPEGYSVSREKKERFSLILESASTNQTSMYLCASRPRTGTGAPMNTEAFFGQGTRLTVV.

The rearrangement links TRBV6-1 to TRBJ1-1, with D possibly being TRBD1 (5 bases). Germline V gene lookup returns CDR1 MNHNS and CDR2 SASEGT. Between the trimmed V and J ends, which lost 6 bases and 7 bases, there was a span of 12 bases. The CDR3 is made up of 12 amino acids. CDR3 loop: CASRLGHDEAFF. The CDR3 bases are TGTGCCAGCAGGTTGGGGCACGATGAAGCTTTCTTT.

CDR3 nucleotides: TGCGCCAGCAGCCAAGCAGGGGATCAGCCCCAGCATTTT. Its translation is CASSQAGDQPQHF. The rearrangement uses TRBV4-1 and TRBJ1-5, with a weak D call TRBD1 (6 bases). CDR3 length: 13 amino acids. V lost 1 base and J lost 5, with 6 bases in between. Germline V lookup: CDR1 MGHRA, CDR2 YSYEKL.

The chain carries TRBV5-1 and TRBJ1-1; 9 bases align to TRBD1. V dropped 4 bases and J dropped 8; count of bases not matched to a gene: 9. Germline-derived CDR1 and CDR2 are SGHRS and YFSETQ. The CDR3 consists of 14 residues. The CDR3 sequence: CASSPGTGTSEAFF. Written as DNA, the CDR3 is TGCGCCAGCAGCCCTGGGACAGGGACATCGGAAGCTTTCTTT. Full variable domain (rest looked up from reference TRBV5-1 and TRBJ1-1): KAGVTQTPRYLIKTRGQQVTLSCSPISGHRSVSWYQQTPGQGLQFLFEYFSETQRNKGNFPGRFSGRQFSNSRSEMNVSTLELGDSALYLCASSPGTGTSEAFFGQGTRLTVV.

The rearrangement uses TRBV25-1 and TRBJ2-7; no reliable D call. The V gene's germline CDR1 is MGHDK and CDR2 SYGVNS. Trimming stripped 4 bases from V and 0 bases from J, with 13 bases between. The CDR3 totals 15 residues. CDR3 DNA: TGTGCCAGCAGTGCGCCCGGACCGAGCTCCTACGAGCAGTACTTC. It specifies CASSAPGPSSYEQYF.

The rearrangement links TRBV11-2 to TRBJ2-4; D is undetermined. This CDR3 is 17 amino acids long. Germline loops: CDR1 SGHAT, CDR2 FQNNGV. Trimming cost V 4 bases and J 0 bases, with 16 bases left between them. As DNA, the CDR3 is TGTGCCAGCAGCTCGTCAAGCGCGACTCTAGCCAAAAACATTCAGTACTTC. Translation: CASSSSSATLAKNIQYF.

This chain connects TRBV7-8 to TRBJ2-7; 10 positions agree with TRBD2. Germline V gene sequence: CDR1 SGHVS, CDR2 FQNEAQ. The trim removed 3 bases at V and 1 base at J, leaving 12 bases unmatched. This CDR3 has 18 residues. CDR3 sequence reads: CASSFRRLSSGSSYEQYF. As DNA, the CDR3 is TGTGCCAGCAGCTTTCGTCGTCTATCTAGCGGGAGTTCCTACGAGCAGTACTTC.

This clone was seen just once. This chain joins TRBV5-3 and TRBJ2-7; maybe TRBD2 (6 bases). TRBV5-3 is an open reading frame whose function is uncertain. The CDR3 runs 13 residues. Trimming pared 10 bases from V and 5 bases from J, leaving 19 bases between. CDR3: CACTRWRADEQYF. The CDR3 bases are TGTGCCTGCACTCGCTGGAGGGCGGACGAGCAGTACTTC.

The rearrangement links TRBV7-2 to TRBJ2-1; TRBD2 matches 7 bases. Germline CDR1 is SGHTA and CDR2 is FQGNSA. This CDR3 is built from 15 residues. The ends lost 8 bases at V and 3 bases at J; junction bases unmatched: 10. The chain's CDR3 is CASQKQLADYNEQFF. CDR3 DNA sequence: TGTGCCAGCCAAAAGCAGCTAGCGGACTACAATGAGCAGTTCTTC.